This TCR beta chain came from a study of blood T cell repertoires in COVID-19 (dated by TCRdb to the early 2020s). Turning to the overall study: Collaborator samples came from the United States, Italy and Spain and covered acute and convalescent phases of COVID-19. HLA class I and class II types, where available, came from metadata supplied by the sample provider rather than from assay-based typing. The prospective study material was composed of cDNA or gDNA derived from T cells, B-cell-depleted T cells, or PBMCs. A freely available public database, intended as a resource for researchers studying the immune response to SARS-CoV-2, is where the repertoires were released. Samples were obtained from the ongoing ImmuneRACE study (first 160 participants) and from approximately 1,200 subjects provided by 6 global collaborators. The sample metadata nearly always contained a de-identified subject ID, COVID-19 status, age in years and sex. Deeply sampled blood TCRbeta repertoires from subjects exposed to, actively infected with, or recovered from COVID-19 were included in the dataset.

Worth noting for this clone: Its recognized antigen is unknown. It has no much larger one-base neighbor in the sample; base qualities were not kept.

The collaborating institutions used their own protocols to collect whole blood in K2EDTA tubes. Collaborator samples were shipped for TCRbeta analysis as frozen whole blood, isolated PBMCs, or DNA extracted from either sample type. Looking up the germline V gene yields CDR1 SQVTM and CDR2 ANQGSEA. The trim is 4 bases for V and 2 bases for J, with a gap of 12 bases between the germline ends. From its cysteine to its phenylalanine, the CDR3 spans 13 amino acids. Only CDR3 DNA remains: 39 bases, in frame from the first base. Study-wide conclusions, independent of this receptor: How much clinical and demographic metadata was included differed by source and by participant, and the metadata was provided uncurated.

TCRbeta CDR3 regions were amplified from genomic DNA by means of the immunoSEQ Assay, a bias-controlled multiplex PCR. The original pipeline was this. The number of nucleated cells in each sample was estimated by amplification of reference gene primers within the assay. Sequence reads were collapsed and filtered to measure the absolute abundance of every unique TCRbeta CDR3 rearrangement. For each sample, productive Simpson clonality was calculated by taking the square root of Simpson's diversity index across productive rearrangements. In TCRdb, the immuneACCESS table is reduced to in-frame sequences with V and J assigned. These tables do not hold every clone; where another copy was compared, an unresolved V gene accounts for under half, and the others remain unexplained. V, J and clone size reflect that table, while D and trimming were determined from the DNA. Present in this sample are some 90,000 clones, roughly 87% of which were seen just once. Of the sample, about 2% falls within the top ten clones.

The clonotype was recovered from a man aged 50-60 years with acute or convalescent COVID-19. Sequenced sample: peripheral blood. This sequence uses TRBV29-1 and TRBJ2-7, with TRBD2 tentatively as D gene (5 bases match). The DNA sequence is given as TGCAGCGTTGGACGGGGTGGGACCTACGAGCAGTACTTC. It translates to CSVGRGGTYEQYF.